These T cell receptor beta chains were read from a single sample in a study of T-cell reconstitution after alpha-beta-depleted transplantation in children. TCRdb analysed the PCR reads with MiXCR anew, one entry per CDR3 protein. The sample lists hundreds of thousands of distinct CDR3 sequences, around 12% seen once, with 0.79% in the top ten. The input for sequencing was PBMCs, taken before TCRalphabeta/CD19-depleted stem cell transplant. All receptors derive from a girl aged 2 to 10 with congenital amegakaryocytic thrombocytopenia, due to receive a stem cell transplant. Both conserved end residues are part of each CDR3. A D gene is named only where the DNA matches it firmly. Size is stated for part of the rows, as once, few or many counts, or as a class when the clone is expanded.

>TRBJ2-1|-|16|many|TRBV7-9
CASSPDPGSYYNEQFF
TGTGCCAGCAGCCCCGACCCCGGGAGCTACTACAATGAGCAGTTCTTC
>TRBJ2-7|TRBD1|14|few|TRBV19
CASSITGESYEQYF
TGTGCCAGTAGTATAACAGGGGAGTCCTACGAGCAGTACTTC
>TRBJ2-5|TRBD2|16|many|TRBV11-2
CASSQAIRAGAWTQYF
TGTGCCAGCAGCCAGGCGATAAGAGCGGGAGCCTGGACCCAGTACTTC
>TRBJ1-6|TRBD1|15|many|TRBV27
CASSSPNDRGSPLHF
TGTGCCAGCAGTTCCCCGAACGACAGGGGTTCACCCCTCCACTTT
>TRBJ1-3|-|15|few|TRBV4-1
CASSPERIAGNTIYF
TGCGCCAGCAGCCCCGAGCGAATTGCTGGAAACACCATATATTTT
>TRBJ2-3|-|16|-|TRBV29-1
CSVEYRDTKGADTQYF
TGCAGCGTTGAATACCGGGACACGAAAGGGGCAGATACGCAGTATTTT
>TRBJ2-2|-|13|many|TRBV6-1
CASSEQRAGELFF
TGTGCCAGCAGTGAACAGCGAGCCGGGGAGCTGTTTTTT
>TRBJ2-1|TRBD1|16|-|TRBV30
CAWSSRDRGFFNEQFF
TGTGCCTGGAGTTCCCGGGACAGAGGATTCTTCAATGAGCAGTTCTTC
>TRBJ1-1|-|13|few|TRBV5-1
CASTPLDNTEAFF
TGCGCCAGCACCCCCCTGGACAACACTGAAGCTTTCTTT
>TRBJ1-4|-|13|few|TRBV10-3
CAIQPGLKEKLFF
TGTGCCATCCAACCGGGCCTCAAGGAAAAACTGTTTTTT
>TRBJ2-4|TRBD1|14|-|TRBV20-1
CSSIPRDRGNIQYF
TGCAGTTCCATACCCCGGGACAGGGGTAACATTCAGTACTTC
>TRBJ2-1|TRBD2|15|many|TRBV5-1
CASSLPGLAHNEQFF
TGCGCCAGCAGCCTACCGGGACTAGCACACAATGAGCAGTTCTTC
>TRBJ1-1|TRBD1|14|many|TRBV29-1
CSVDLDRVSTEAFF
TGCAGCGTCGATTTGGACAGGGTGAGCACTGAAGCTTTCTTT
>TRBJ2-5|-|13|-|TRBV5-1
CASSLTPAETQYF
TGCGCCAGCAGCTTGACCCCAGCGGAGACCCAGTACTTC
>TRBJ2-1|-|14|many|TRBV12-3/TRBV12-4
CASSPATRSNEQFF
TGTGCCAGCAGTCCCGCAACTAGGAGCAATGAGCAGTTCTTC
>TRBJ2-7|-|14|few|TRBV12-3/TRBV12-4
CASSLGTLYLEQYF
TGTGCCAGCAGTTTAGGGACACTGTATTTGGAGCAGTACTTC
>TRBJ2-1|TRBD2|15|-|TRBV5-1
CASSLLAGGEDEQFF
TGCGCCAGCAGCCTTCTAGCGGGAGGGGAGGATGAACAGTTCTTC
>TRBJ2-5|TRBD2|16|-|TRBV20-1
CSARVQREGLGETQYF
TGCAGTGCTAGAGTACAGCGGGAGGGCCTCGGAGAGACCCAGTACTTC
>TRBJ2-5|-|13|few|TRBV20-1
CSTRPTVQETQYF
TGCAGTACCAGACCGACAGTGCAAGAGACCCAGTACTTC
>TRBJ2-1|TRBD2|14|many|TRBV10-2
CASSPLAGNNEQFF
TGCGCCAGCAGTCCTCTAGCGGGAAACAATGAGCAGTTCTTC
>TRBJ2-1|-|12|many|TRBV20-1
CSAPSNGHEQFF
TGCAGTGCTCCCTCGAATGGTCATGAGCAGTTCTTC
>TRBJ2-1|TRBD2|17|many|TRBV20-1
CSASGTSGVSSYNEQFF
TGCAGTGCCTCCGGGACTAGCGGGGTTAGCTCCTACAATGAGCAGTTCTTC
>TRBJ1-5|-|15|-|TRBV20-1
CSASADSGSNQPQHF
TGCAGTGCTAGTGCGGACAGTGGGAGCAATCAGCCCCAGCATTTT
>TRBJ1-2|-|16|once|TRBV4-2
CASSQGSGQSFYGYTF
TGTGCCAGCAGCCAAGGTTCAGGACAGAGCTTCTATGGCTACACCTTC
>TRBJ2-2|-|16|few|TRBV5-1
CASSLLPVRNTGELFF
TGCGCCAGCAGCTTGTTGCCAGTCAGGAACACCGGGGAGCTGTTTTTT
>TRBJ2-1|-|15|-|TRBV20-1
CSAREARNSANEQFF
TGCAGTGCTAGAGAGGCTCGCAATTCGGCGAATGAGCAGTTCTTC
>TRBJ2-1|TRBD2|15|many|TRBV27
CASSLSTSGINEQFF
TGTGCCAGCAGTTTATCGACTAGCGGGATCAATGAGCAGTTCTTC
>TRBJ2-2|-|17|many|TRBV11-2
CASTLRVAALNTGELFF
TGTGCCAGCACCCTAAGAGTGGCCGCTCTAAACACCGGGGAGCTGTTTTTT
>TRBJ2-3|-|15|few|TRBV20-1
CSAKNRIRSTDTQYF
TGCAGTGCTAAAAACAGAATCCGAAGCACAGATACGCAGTATTTT
>TRBJ2-7|TRBD1|16|-|TRBV20-1
CSAPPRGTGRVHEQYF
TGCAGTGCGCCGCCCCGGGGGACAGGGAGGGTCCACGAGCAGTACTTC
>TRBJ2-1|TRBD1|16|many|TRBV7-6
CASSSGTAPVYNEQFF
TGTGCCAGCAGCTCCGGGACAGCTCCTGTCTACAATGAGCAGTTCTTC
>TRBJ2-1|TRBD2|15|many|TRBV10-3
CAISELAGGQKAQFF
TGTGCCATCAGTGAGTTGGCGGGAGGCCAAAAGGCGCAGTTCTTC
>TRBJ2-3|TRBD2|14|few|TRBV20-1
CSARGLSPTDTQYF
TGCAGTGCGCGGGGGTTAAGCCCAACAGATACGCAGTATTTT
>TRBJ2-6|-|15|-|TRBV7-2
CASSLVGYGANVLTF
TGTGCCAGCAGCCTTGTGGGGTACGGGGCCAACGTCCTGACTTTC
>TRBJ2-2|TRBD2|15|few|TRBV5-1
CASSPGAGWTGELFF
TGCGCCAGCAGCCCAGGAGCGGGATGGACCGGGGAGCTGTTTTTT
>TRBJ2-1|-|16|many|TRBV5-1
CASSLAGDHTYNEQFF
TGCGCCAGCAGCTTGGCCGGGGACCATACCTACAATGAGCAGTTCTTC
>TRBJ2-1|TRBD2|15|few|TRBV20-1
CSASERERTYNEQFF
TGCAGTGCTAGTGAGCGGGAGAGGACCTACAATGAGCAGTTCTTC
>TRBJ1-5|-|13|-|TRBV12-3/TRBV12-4
CASRGPYNQPQHF
TGTGCCAGCAGGGGACCCTACAATCAGCCCCAGCATTTT
>TRBJ1-1|-|13|-|TRBV27
CASRRFGNTEAFF
TGTGCCTCGCGCCGGTTTGGGAACACTGAAGCTTTCTTT
>TRBJ2-1|-|14|-|TRBV7-6
CASRSGGRWDEQFF
TGTGCCAGCAGATCCGGAGGGCGATGGGATGAGCAGTTCTTC
>TRBJ2-7|-|13|many|TRBV5-1
CAIKGQFGYEQYF
TGCGCCATTAAGGGGCAGTTTGGCTACGAGCAGTACTTC
>TRBJ2-1|TRBD1|16|many|TRBV12-3/TRBV12-4
CASSPTGTVVLDEQFF
TGTGCCAGCAGTCCCACCGGGACAGTTGTTCTCGATGAGCAGTTCTTC
>TRBJ2-7|-|13|many|TRBV5-1
CASSVTGIDEQYF
TGCGCCAGCAGCGTTACAGGGATCGACGAGCAGTACTTC
>TRBJ2-4|-|12|many|TRBV5-6
CASSTLRDIQYF
TGTGCCAGCAGCACCCTCAGGGACATTCAGTACTTC
>TRBJ2-7|-|12|few|TRBV28
CASTAGRYEQYF
TGTGCCAGCACCGCAGGCCGCTACGAGCAGTACTTC
>TRBJ1-5|-|16|many|TRBV5-1
CASSLEWTDSNQPQHF
TGCGCCAGCAGCTTGGAATGGACAGATAGCAATCAGCCCCAGCATTTT
>TRBJ1-1|-|13|many|TRBV29-1
CSVAGRMNTEAFF
TGCAGCGTTGCCGGCAGGATGAACACTGAAGCTTTCTTT
>TRBJ2-7|-|15|-|TRBV15
CATSRDSAGIYEQYF
TGTGCCACCAGCAGAGATTCGGCAGGTATCTACGAGCAGTACTTC
>TRBJ2-7|TRBD1|15|many|TRBV5-1
CASSALGTGGYEQYF
TGCGCCAGCAGCGCCCTTGGGACAGGGGGCTACGAGCAGTACTTC
>TRBJ2-6|TRBD1|22|-|TRBV12-5
CASGLGPSTGIRFYSGSNVLTF
TGTGCTAGTGGTTTGGGGCCTTCGACAGGGATCCGTTTCTACTCTGGGTCCAACGTCCTGACTTTC